The TCR beta chain under discussion was sequenced for a study of blood T cell repertoires in COVID-19. Turning to the study itself: From the United States, Italy and Spain came samples of acute and convalescent COVID-19.

V was trimmed by 0 bases and J by 0 bases, leaving 15 bases between them. The CDR3 has 18 residues. Per germline, CDR1 SGHNT and CDR2 YENEEA. The protocol was immunoSEQ multiplex PCR, while the TCRdb copy is restricted to in-frame clones and leaves out a portion. The table includes approximately 100,000 clones, more than 65% detected once. Sequenced input: peripheral blood. This clonotype was sampled from an elderly woman with active or convalescent COVID-19. J is TRBJ2-1 and V is TRBV11-3; D possibly corresponds to TRBD2 (6 bases). The CDR3 bases are TGTGCCAGCAGCTTAGACGCCGGGAGTACGAGCTCCTACAATGAGCAGTTCTTC. Its translation: CASSLDAGSTSSYNEQFF. The full variable domain, its missing parts supplied by reference TRBV11-3 and TRBJ2-1, is EAGVVQSPRYKIIEKKQPVAFWCNPISGHNTLYWYLQNLGQGPELLIRYENEEAVDDSQLPKDRFSAERLKGVDSTLKIQPAELGDSAVYLCASSLDAGSTSSYNEQFFGPGTRLTVL.